A selection of T cell receptor beta chains follows, all from one sample in a study of lymphopenia after photon versus proton radiotherapy. The protocol was immunoSEQ multiplex PCR, while the TCRdb copy is restricted to in-frame clones and leaves out a portion. The repertoire has around 150,000 clones, approximately 86% of them found once; the top ten carry around 5%. The sample in question was peripheral blood, obtained from a patient treated with photon-based radiotherapy. These receptors were obtained from a man aged 45 to 65 with gastric cancer. The conserved cysteine and the conserved F or W are not part of the CDR3 here.

V gene	J gene	CDR3 protein
TRBV19	TRBJ2-2	ASTIQGSGELF
TRBV25-1	TRBJ1-4	ASSAPDRGGKLF
TRBV28	TRBJ1-4	ASSQSLGLPATNEKLF
TRBV25-1	TRBJ1-4	ASSGGYEKLF
TRBV6-6	TRBJ2-5	ASSYARQETQY
TRBV6-5	TRBJ2-2	ASHKTGRNTGELF
TRBV30	TRBJ1-5	AWSGQNNQPQH
TRBV29-1	TRBJ1-1	STRQNTEAF
TRBV28	TRBJ1-4	ASSSSTGGKDEKLF
TRBV5-1	TRBJ1-2	ASSSSGTTNYGYT
TRBV4-2	TRBJ1-5	ASSQGDRGDQPQH
TRBV5-6	TRBJ2-3	ASSQASSGRNTQY
TRBV6-5	TRBJ2-7	ASSLNRGRVSYEQY
TRBV28	TRBJ1-2	ASSSPPQEGYT
TRBV6-6	TRBJ2-2	ASSYLRGRDTGELF
TRBV18	TRBJ2-1	ASSPSGGLGQF
TRBV2	TRBJ1-5	ASSAGTGQNQPQH
TRBV18	TRBJ2-2	ASSSGQLQHGELF
TRBV28	TRBJ1-5	ASSSQLDQPQH
TRBV30	TRBJ2-1	AWSAWGPQEQF
TRBV18	TRBJ2-3	ASSPTSGTTDTQY
TRBV18	TRBJ2-7	ASSPGGQSSYEQY
TRBV27	TRBJ2-2	ASTPKSTNTGELF